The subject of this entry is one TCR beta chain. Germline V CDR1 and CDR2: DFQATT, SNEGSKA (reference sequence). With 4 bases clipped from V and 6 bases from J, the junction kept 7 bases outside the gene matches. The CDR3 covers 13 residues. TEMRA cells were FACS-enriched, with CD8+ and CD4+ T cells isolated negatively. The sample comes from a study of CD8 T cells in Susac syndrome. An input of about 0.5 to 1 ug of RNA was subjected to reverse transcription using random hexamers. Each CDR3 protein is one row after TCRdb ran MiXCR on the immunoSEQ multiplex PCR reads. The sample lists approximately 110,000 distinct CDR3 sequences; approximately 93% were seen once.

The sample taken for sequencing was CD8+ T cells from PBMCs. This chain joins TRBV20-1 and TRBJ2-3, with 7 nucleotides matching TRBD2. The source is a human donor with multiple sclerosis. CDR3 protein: CSATFGGTDTQYF. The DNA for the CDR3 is TGCAGTGCTACATTCGGGGGGACCGATACGCAGTATTTT.